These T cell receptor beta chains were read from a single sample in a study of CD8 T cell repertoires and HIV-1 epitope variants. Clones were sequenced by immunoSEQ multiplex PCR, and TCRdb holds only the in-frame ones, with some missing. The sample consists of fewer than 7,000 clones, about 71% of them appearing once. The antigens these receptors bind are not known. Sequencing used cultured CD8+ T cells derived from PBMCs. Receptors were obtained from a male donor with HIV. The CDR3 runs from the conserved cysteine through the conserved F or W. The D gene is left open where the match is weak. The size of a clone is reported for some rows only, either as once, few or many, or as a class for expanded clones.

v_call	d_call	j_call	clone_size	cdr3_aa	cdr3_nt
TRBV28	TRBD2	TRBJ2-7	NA	CASSPEAGATYEQYF	TGTGCCAGCAGCCCTGAAGCGGGAGCGACGTACGAGCAGTACTTC
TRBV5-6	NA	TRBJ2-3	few	CASSWTSDTQYF	TGTGCCAGCAGCTGGACTTCAGATACGCAGTATTTT
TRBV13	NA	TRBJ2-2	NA	CASSLGGGPNTGELFF	TGTGCCAGCAGCTTAGGCGGGGGGCCCAACACCGGGGAGCTGTTTTTT
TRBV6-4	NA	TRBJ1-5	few	CAKGKGHSNQPQHF	TGTGCCAAGGGTAAGGGGCATAGCAATCAGCCCCAGCATTTT
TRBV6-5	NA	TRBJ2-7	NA	CASSYGWNEQYF	TGTGCCAGCAGTTACGGGTGGAACGAGCAGTACTTC
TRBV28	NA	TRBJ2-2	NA	CASSLGSDGELFF	TGTGCCAGCAGTTTAGGGAGTGATGGGGAGCTGTTTTTT
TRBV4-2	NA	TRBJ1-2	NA	CASSQVADYGYTF	TGTGCCAGCAGCCAAGTCGCAGACTATGGCTACACCTTC
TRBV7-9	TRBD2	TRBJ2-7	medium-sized	CASSLVGGGAYEQYF	TGTGCCAGCAGCTTAGTGGGCGGGGGTGCCTACGAGCAGTACTTC
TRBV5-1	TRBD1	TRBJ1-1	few	CASSSGTGDVAFF	TGCGCCAGCAGCTCCGGGACAGGGGATGTAGCTTTCTTT
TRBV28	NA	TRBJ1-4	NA	CASSFDRTTNEKLFF	TGTGCCAGCAGTTTCGACCGTACAACTAATGAAAAACTGTTTTTT
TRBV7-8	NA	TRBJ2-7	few	CASSWDSVYEQYF	TGTGCCAGCAGCTGGGACTCTGTCTACGAGCAGTACTTC
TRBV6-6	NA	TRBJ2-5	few	CASSPSSQETQYF	TGTGCCAGCAGCCCGTCGTCCCAAGAGACCCAGTACTTC
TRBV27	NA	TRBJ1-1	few	CASIRGGGTEAFF	TGTGCCAGCATCCGAGGGGGGGGCACTGAAGCTTTCTTT
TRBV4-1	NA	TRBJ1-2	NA	CASSLDTNYYGYTF	TGCGCCAGCAGCCTGGACACGAATTACTATGGCTACACCTTC
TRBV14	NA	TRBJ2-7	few	CASSQLDGPVHEQYF	TGTGCCAGCAGCCAACTTGACGGCCCGGTCCACGAGCAGTACTTC
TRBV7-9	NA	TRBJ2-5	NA	CASSSPGTLQETQYF	TGTGCCAGCAGCTCCCCTGGGACGTTGCAAGAGACCCAGTACTTC
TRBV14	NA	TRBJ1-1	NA	CASSPRVHNTEAFF	TGTGCCAGCAGCCCCCGGGTTCATAACACTGAAGCTTTCTTT
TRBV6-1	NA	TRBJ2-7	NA	CASSEGAGPYEQYF	TGTGCCAGCAGTGAAGGAGCAGGTCCCTACGAGCAGTACTTC
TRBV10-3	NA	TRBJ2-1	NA	CAISEEHNEQFF	TGTGCCATCAGTGAGGAACACAATGAGCAGTTCTTC
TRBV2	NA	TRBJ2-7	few	CASSVQSYEQYF	TGTGCCAGCAGTGTTCAGAGCTACGAGCAGTACTTC
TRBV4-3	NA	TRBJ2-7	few	CASSHLLKDEQYF	TGCGCCAGCAGCCACCTACTCAAGGACGAGCAGTACTTC
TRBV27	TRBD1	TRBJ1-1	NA	CASSLSRGTGFRALGTEAFF	TGTGCCAGCAGTTTATCGAGAGGGACAGGGTTTCGCGCCCTAGGCACTGAAGCTTTCTTT
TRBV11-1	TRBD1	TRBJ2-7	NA	CASSLQGAYEQYF	TGTGCCAGCAGCTTACAGGGGGCCTACGAGCAGTACTTC
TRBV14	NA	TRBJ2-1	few	CASSQADFNEQFF	TGTGCCAGCAGCCAGGCCGATTTCAATGAGCAGTTCTTC
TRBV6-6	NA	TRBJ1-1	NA	CASSSGQEAFF	TGTGCCAGCAGCTCGGGACAAGAAGCTTTCTTT
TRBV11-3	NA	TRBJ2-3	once	CASSSDRFDTQYF	TGTGCCAGCAGCTCCGACCGTTTCGATACGCAGTATTTT
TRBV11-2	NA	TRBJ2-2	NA	CASSLDRISSYTGELFF	TGTGCCAGCAGCTTAGATCGTATTAGCAGCTACACCGGGGAGCTGTTTTTT
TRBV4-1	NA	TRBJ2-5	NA	CASSQEAPGLQETQYF	TGCGCCAGCAGCCAAGAGGCTCCGGGTCTCCAAGAGACCCAGTACTTC
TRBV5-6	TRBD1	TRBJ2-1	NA	CASSWTGTGLGEQFF	TGTGCCAGCAGCTGGACCGGGACAGGGTTGGGTGAGCAGTTCTTC
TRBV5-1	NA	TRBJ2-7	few	CASSSNYEQYF	TGCGCCAGCAGCTCAAACTACGAGCAGTACTTC
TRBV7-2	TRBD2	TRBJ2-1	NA	CASSLVTSGRMEQFF	TGTGCCAGCAGCTTAGTAACTAGCGGGAGGATGGAGCAGTTCTTC
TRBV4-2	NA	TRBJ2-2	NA	CASSPAESTGELFF	TGTGCCAGCAGCCCAGCGGAATCCACCGGGGAGCTGTTTTTT
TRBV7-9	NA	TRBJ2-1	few	CASSLSLQGGNEQFF	TGTGCCAGCAGCTTATCTCTTCAGGGGGGGAATGAGCAGTTCTTC
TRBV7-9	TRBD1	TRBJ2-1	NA	CASSLGPGGEDNEQFF	TGTGCCAGCAGCTTAGGCCCAGGGGGTGAGGATAATGAGCAGTTCTTC
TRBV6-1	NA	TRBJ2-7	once	CASSSDVSAYEQYF	TGTGCCAGCAGTTCAGATGTCTCGGCCTACGAGCAGTACTTC
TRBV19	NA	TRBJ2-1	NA	CASSMAGYNEQFF	TGTGCCAGTAGTATGGCAGGCTACAATGAGCAGTTCTTC
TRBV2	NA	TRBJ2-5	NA	CASSEGRPETQYF	TGTGCCAGCAGTGAGGGGAGGCCGGAGACCCAGTACTTC
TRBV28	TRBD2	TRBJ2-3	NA	CASRYTSGGLTDTQYF	TGTGCCAGCAGGTATACTAGCGGGGGCCTCACAGATACGCAGTATTTT
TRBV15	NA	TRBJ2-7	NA	CATSREQGAPYEQYF	TGTGCCACCAGTCGTGAACAGGGTGCCCCCTACGAGCAGTACTTC
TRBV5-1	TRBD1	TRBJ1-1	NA	CASSSEDRGLGMNTEAFF	TGCGCCAGCAGCTCGGAAGACAGGGGTTTGGGGATGAACACTGAAGCTTTCTTT
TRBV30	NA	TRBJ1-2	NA	CAWSGVLANYGYTF	TGTGCCTGGAGTGGGGTCTTAGCTAACTATGGCTACACCTTC
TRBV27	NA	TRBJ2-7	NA	CASRNWDSYEQYF	TGTGCCAGCAGGAACTGGGACTCCTACGAGCAGTACTTC
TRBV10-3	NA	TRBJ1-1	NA	CAISAQGTEAFF	TGTGCCATCAGCGCCCAGGGCACTGAAGCTTTCTTT
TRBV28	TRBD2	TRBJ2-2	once	CASSPGLAGGNTGELFF	TGTGCCAGCAGTCCCGGACTAGCGGGAGGCAATACCGGGGAGCTGTTTTTT
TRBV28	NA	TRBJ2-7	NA	CASSEIEGAYEQYF	TGTGCCAGCAGCGAGATTGAAGGGGCCTACGAGCAGTACTTC
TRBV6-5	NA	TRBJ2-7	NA	CASSYNSGEQYF	TGTGCCAGCAGTTACAACAGCGGCGAGCAGTACTTC
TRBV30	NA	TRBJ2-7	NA	CAWEIPGWYEQYF	TGTGCCTGGGAAATCCCAGGGTGGTACGAGCAGTACTTC
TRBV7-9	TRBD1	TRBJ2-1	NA	CASSSGTVNEQFF	TGTGCCAGCAGCTCAGGGACAGTTAATGAGCAGTTCTTC
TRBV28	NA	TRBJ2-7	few	CASSLAVSYEQYF	TGTGCCAGCAGTTTAGCGGTCTCCTACGAGCAGTACTTC